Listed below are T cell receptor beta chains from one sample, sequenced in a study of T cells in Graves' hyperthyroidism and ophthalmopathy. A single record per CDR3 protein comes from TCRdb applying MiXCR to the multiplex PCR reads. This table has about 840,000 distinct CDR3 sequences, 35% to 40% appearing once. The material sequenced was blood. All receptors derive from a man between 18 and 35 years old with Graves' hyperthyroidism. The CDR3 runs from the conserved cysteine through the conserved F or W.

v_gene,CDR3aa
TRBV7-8,CASSLVSGSGYTF
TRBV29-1,CSVEDFYGYTF
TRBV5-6,CASSLQGVTGELFF
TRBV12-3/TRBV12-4,CASSSQVSSYEQYF
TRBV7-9,CASSLIGTRGYGYTF
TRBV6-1,CASSSRQNEQYF
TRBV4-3,CASSHPFSYEQYF
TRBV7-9,CASSLGARPQYF
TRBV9,CASSVDRANTGELFF
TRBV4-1,CASSQDGQGAKLFF
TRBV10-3,CATGTGNSHF
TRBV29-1,CSVDPGGTDTQYF
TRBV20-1,CSASSVRGTEAFF
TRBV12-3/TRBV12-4,CASSLMPADGYTF